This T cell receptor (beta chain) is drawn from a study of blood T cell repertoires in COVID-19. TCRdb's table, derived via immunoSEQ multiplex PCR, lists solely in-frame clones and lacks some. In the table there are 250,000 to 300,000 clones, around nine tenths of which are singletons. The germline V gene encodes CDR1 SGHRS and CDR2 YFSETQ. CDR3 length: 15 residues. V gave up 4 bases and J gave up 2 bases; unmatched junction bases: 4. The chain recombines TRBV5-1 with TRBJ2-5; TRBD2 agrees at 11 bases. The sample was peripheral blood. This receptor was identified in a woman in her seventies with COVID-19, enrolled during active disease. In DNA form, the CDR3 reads TGCGCCAGCAGCCCCAGACTAGCGGGACAAGAGACCCAGTACTTC. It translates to CASSPRLAGQETQYF. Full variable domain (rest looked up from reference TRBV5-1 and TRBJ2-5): KAGVTQTPRYLIKTRGQQVTLSCSPISGHRSVSWYQQTPGQGLQFLFEYFSETQRNKGNFPGRFSGRQFSNSRSEMNVSTLELGDSALYLCASSPRLAGQETQYFGPGTRLLVL.